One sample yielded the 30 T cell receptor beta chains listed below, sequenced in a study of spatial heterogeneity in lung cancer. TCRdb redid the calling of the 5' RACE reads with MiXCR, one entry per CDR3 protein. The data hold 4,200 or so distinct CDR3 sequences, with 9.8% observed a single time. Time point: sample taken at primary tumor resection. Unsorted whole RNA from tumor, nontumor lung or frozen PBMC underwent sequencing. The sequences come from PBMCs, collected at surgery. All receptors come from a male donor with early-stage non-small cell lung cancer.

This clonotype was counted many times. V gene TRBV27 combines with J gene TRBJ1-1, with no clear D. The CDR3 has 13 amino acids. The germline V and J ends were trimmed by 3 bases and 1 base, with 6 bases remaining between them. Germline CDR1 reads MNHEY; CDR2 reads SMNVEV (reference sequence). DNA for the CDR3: TGTGCCAGCAGTTTTCAACCGAACACTGAAGCTTTCTTT. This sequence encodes CASSFQPNTEAFF.

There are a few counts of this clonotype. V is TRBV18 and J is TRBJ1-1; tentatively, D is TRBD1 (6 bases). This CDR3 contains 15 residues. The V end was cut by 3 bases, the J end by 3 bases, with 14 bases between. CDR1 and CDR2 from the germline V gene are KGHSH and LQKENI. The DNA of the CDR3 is TGTGCCAGCTCACCCCCGGACAGATTAGACACTGAAGCTTTCTTT. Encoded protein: CASSPPDRLDTEAFF.

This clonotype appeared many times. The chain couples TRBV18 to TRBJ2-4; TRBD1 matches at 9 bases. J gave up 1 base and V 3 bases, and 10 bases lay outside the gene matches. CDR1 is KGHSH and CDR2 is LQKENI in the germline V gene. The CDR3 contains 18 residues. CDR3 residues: CASSPTGGFENAKNIQYF. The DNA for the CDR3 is TGTGCCAGCTCACCGACAGGGGGGTTCGAAAACGCCAAAAACATTCAGTACTTC.

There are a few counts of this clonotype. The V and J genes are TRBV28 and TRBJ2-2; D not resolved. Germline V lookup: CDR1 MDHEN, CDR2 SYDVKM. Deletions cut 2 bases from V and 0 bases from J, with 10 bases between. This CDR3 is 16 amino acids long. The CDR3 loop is CASSLKSGPNTGELFF. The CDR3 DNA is TGTGCCAGCAGTTTAAAGTCCGGGCCGAACACCGGGGAGCTGTTTTTT.

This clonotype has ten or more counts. The CDR3 coding sequence is TGTGCCAGCAGCTTAGGGCTAGGCTGGGCCGATACGCAGTATTTT. It codes for CASSLGLGWADTQYF. The chain links TRBV7-6 to TRBJ2-3, with D unclear. Germline lookup yields CDR1 SGHVS and CDR2 FNYEAQ. V lost 1 base, J lost 6 bases, and 14 bases lay in between. The CDR3 extends over 15 amino acids.

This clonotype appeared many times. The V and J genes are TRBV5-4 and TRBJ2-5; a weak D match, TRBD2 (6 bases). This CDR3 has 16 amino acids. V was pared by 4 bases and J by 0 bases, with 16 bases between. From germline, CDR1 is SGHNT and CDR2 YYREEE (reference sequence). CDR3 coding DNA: TGTGCCAGCAGCCCGGAGGCTCTAGCGTACCAAGAGACCCAGTACTTC. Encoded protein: CASSPEALAYQETQYF.

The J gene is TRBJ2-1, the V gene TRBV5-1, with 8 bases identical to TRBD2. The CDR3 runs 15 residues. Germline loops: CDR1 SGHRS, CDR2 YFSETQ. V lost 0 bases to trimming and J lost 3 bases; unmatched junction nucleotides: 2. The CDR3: CASSLAGGNYNEQFF. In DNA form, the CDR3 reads TGCGCCAGCAGCTTGGCGGGGGGGAACTACAATGAGCAGTTCTTC. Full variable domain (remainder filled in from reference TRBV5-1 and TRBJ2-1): KAGVTQTPRYLIKTRGQQVTLSCSPISGHRSVSWYQQTPGQGLQFLFEYFSETQRNKGNFPGRFSGRQFSNSRSEMNVSTLELGDSALYLCASSLAGGNYNEQFFGPGTRLTVL.

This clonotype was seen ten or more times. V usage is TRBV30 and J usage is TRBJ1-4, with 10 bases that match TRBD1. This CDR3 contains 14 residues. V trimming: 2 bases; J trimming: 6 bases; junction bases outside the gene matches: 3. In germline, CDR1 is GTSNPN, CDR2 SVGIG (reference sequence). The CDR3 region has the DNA TGTGCCTGGAGTTCCGGGACAGGGGATGAAAAACTGTTTTTT. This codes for CAWSSGTGDEKLFF.

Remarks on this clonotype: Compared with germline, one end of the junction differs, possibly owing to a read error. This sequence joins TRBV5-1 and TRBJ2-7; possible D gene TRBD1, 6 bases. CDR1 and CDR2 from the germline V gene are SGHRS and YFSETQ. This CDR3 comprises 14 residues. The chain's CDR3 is CASSLEQGPYEQYF. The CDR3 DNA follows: TGCGCTAGCAGCTTGGAACAGGGACCCTACGAGCAGTACTTC.

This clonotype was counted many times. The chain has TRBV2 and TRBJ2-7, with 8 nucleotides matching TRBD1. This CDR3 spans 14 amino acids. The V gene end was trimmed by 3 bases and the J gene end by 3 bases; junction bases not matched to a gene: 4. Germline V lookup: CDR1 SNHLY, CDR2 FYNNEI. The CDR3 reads CASSESGQGYEQYF. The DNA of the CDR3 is TGTGCCAGCAGTGAGTCTGGACAGGGCTACGAGCAGTACTTC.

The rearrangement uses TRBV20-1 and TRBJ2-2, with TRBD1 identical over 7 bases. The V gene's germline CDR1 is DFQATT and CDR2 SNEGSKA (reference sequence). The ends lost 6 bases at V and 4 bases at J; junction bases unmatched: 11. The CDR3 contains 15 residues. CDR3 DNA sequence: TGCAGTGCCCCCTTCGCAGGGGGTGGCACCGGGGAGCTGTTTTTT. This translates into CSAPFAGGGTGELFF.

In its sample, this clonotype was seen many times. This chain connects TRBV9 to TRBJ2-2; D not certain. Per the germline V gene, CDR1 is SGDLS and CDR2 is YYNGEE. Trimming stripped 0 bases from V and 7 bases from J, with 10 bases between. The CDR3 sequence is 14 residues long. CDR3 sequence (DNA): TGTGCCAGCAGCGTAGCTTACCGGTTCGGGGAGCTGTTTTTT. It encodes CASSVAYRFGELFF. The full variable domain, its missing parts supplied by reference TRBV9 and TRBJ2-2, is DSGVTQTPKHLITATGQRVTLRCSPRSGDLSVYWYQQSLDQGLQFLIQYYNGEERAKGNILERFSAQQFPDLHSELNLSSLELGDSALYFCASSVAYRFGELFFGEGSRLTVL.

The CDR3 bases are TGCAGCGCAGCACAGATGAACACCGGGGAGCTGTTTTTT. It encodes CSAAQMNTGELFF. V and J are TRBV29-1 and TRBJ2-2; D is unclear. The CDR3 covers 13 residues. Germline V gene data show CDR1 as SQVTM and CDR2 as ANQGSEA. V lost 7 bases, J lost 1 base, and 10 bases lay in between.

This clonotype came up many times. In DNA, the CDR3 is TGTGCCAGCAGTCGACTGGGGGATGGCTACACCTTC. Its protein is CASSRLGDGYTF. The V call is TRBV12-3 or TRBV12-4, the J call TRBJ1-2; TRBD1 is a possible D gene (5 bases). The V end lost 5 bases, the J end lost 6 bases, and 10 bases lay between the germline ends. The CDR3 totals 12 residues.

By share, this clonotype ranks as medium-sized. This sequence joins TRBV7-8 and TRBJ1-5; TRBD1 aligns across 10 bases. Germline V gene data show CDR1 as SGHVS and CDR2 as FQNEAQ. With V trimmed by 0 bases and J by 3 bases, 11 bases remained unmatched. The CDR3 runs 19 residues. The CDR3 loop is CASSLAPPADRGFNQPQHF. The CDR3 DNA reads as TGTGCCAGCAGCTTAGCCCCACCCGCGGACAGGGGGTTCAATCAGCCCCAGCATTTT.

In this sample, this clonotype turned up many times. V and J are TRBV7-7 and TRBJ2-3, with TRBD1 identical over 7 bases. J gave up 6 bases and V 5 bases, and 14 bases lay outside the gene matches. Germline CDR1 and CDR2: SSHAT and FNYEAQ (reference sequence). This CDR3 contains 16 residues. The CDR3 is CASSAFQGERMDTQYF. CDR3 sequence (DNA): TGTGCCAGCAGCGCTTTCCAGGGGGAGAGGATGGATACGCAGTATTTT.

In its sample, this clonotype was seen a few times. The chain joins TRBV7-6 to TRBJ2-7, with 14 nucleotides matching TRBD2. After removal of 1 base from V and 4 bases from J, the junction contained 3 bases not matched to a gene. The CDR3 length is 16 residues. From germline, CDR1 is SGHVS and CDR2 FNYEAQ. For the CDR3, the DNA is TGTGCCAGCAGCTTAGGGACTAGCGGGGGGTCTTACGAGCAGTACTTC. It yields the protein CASSLGTSGGSYEQYF.

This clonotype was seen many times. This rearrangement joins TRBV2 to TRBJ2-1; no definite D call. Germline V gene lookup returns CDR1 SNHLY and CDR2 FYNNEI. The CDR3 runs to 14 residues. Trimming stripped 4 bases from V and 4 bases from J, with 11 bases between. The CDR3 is CASSGKALYNEQFF. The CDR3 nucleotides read TGTGCCAGCAGTGGAAAGGCGTTGTACAATGAGCAGTTCTTC. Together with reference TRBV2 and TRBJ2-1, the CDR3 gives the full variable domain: EPEVTQTPSHQVTQMGQEVILRCVPISNHLYFYWYRQILGQKVEFLVSFYNNEISEKSEIFDDQFSVERPDGSNFTLKIRSTKLEDSAMYFCASSGKALYNEQFFGPGTRLTVL.

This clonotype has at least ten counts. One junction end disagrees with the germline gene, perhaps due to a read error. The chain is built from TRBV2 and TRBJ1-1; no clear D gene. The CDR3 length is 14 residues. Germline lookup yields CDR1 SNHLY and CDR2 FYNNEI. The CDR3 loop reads CASREDVLNTEAFF. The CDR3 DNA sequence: TGTGCCAGCAGGGAAGACGTCCTGAACACTGAAGCTTTCTTT.

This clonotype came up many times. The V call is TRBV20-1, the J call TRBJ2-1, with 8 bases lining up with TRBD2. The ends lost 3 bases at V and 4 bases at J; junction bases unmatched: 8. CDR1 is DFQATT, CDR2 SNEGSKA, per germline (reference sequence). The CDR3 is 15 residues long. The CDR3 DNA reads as TGCAGTGCTAGGGACGGGCGGGGGGTTTACAATGAGCAGTTCTTC. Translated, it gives CSARDGRGVYNEQFF.

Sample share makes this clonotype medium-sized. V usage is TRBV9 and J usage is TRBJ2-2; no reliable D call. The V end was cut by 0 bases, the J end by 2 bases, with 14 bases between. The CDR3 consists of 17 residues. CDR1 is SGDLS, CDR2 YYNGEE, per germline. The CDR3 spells CASSVAYRVHNTGELFF. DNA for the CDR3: TGTGCCAGCAGCGTAGCTTACCGGGTACACAACACCGGGGAGCTGTTTTTT. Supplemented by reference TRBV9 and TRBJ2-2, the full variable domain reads DSGVTQTPKHLITATGQRVTLRCSPRSGDLSVYWYQQSLDQGLQFLIQYYNGEERAKGNILERFSAQQFPDLHSELNLSSLELGDSALYFCASSVAYRVHNTGELFFGEGSRLTVL.

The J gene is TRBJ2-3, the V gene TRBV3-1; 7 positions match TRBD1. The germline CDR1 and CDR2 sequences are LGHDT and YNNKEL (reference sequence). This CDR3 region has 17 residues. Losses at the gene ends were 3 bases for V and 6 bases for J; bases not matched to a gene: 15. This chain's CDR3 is CASSHLRGLRSGDTQYF. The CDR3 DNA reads TGTGCCAGCAGCCACTTAAGGGGGCTCAGGAGCGGTGATACGCAGTATTTT.

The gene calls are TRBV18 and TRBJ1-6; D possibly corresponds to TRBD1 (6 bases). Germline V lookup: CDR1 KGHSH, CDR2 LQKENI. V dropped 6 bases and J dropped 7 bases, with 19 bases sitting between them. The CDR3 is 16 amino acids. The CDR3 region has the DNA TGTGCCAGCTCCTCGACAGGATATGAGATCAATTCACCCCTCCACTTT. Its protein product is CASSSTGYEINSPLHF.

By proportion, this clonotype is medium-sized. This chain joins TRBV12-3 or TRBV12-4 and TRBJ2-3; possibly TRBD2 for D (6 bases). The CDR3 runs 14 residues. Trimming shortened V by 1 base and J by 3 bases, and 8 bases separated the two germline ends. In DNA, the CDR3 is TGTGCCAGCAGTTTAGACGGGGGTACAGATACGCAGTATTTT. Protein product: CASSLDGGTDTQYF.

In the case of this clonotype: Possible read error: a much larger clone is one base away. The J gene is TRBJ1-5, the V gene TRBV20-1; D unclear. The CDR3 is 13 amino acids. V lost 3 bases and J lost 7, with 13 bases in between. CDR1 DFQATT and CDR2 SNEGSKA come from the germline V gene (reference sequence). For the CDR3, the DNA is TGCAGTGCTAGTTATCAGGAGGTACAGCCCCAGCATTTT. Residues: CSASYQEVQPQHF.

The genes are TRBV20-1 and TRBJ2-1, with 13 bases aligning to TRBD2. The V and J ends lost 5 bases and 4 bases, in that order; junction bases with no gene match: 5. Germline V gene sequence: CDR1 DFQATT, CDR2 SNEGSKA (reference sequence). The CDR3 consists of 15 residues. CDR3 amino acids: CSAPGLAGVYNEQFF. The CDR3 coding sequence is TGCAGTGCTCCCGGACTAGCGGGGGTATACAATGAGCAGTTCTTC.

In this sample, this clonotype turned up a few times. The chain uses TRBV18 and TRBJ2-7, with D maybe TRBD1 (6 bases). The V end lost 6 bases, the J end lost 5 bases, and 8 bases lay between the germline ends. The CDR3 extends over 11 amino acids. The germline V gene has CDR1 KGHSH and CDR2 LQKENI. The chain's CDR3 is CASSTGNEQYF. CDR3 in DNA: TGTGCCAGCTCTACAGGGAACGAGCAGTACTTC.

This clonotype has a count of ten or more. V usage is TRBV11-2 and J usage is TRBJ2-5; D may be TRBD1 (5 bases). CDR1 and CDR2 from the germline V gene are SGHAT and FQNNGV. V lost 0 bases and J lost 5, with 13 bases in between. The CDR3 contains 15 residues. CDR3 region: CASSLDLWGGETQYF. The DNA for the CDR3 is TGTGCCAGCAGCTTAGATCTATGGGGCGGCGAGACCCAGTACTTC.

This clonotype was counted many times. CDR3 in amino acids: CASTLNPGDSATAYEQYF. The CDR3 DNA follows: TGCGCCAGCACCCTAAACCCCGGGGACAGCGCGACCGCCTACGAGCAGTACTTC. The J gene is TRBJ2-7, the V gene TRBV23-1; 7 bases fit TRBD1. TRBV23-1 is annotated as an ORF whose role is uncertain. The V and J ends lost 7 bases and 2 bases, in that order; junction bases with no gene match: 20. The CDR3 runs 18 residues.

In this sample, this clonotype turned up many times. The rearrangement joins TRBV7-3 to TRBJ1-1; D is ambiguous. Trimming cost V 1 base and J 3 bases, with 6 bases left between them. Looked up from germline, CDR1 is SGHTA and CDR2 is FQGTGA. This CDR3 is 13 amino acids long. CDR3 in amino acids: CASSLIGDTEAFF. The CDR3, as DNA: TGTGCCAGCAGCTTAATTGGGGACACTGAAGCTTTCTTT.